This TCR beta chain stems from a study of cytomegalovirus exposure and HLA in healthy donors. It was with 60 Vbeta and 13 Jbeta primers that the PCR ran. Libraries were prepared by immunoSEQ multiplex PCR; TCRdb keeps only in-frame clonotypes and omits some of them. The sample yields some 130,000 clones, about 75% seen once. Trimming stripped 2 bases from V and 7 bases from J, with 9 bases between. The CDR3 spans 13 residues. Germline V gene sequence: CDR1 SGHDT, CDR2 YYEEEE. This clonotype was sampled from a man aged 30-40 years in good health and CMV-seronegative. Sequenced sample: PBMCs. The chain links TRBV5-6 to TRBJ2-2; the D gene is possibly TRBD2 (5 bases). The CDR3, as DNA: TGTGCCAGCAGCTTCGGACTTTACGGGGAGCTGTTTTTT. The encoded protein is CASSFGLYGELFF.